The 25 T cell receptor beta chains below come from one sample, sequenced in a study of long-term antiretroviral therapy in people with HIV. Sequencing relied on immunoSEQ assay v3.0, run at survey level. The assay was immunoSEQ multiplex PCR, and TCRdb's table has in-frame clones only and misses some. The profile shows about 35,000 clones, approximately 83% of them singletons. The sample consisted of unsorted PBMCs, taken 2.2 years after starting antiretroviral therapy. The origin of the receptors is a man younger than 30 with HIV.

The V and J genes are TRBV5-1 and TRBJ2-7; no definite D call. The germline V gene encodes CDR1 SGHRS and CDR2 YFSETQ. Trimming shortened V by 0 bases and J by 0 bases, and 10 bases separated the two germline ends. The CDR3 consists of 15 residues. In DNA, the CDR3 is TGCGCCAGCAGCTTGGCCGTACTCAGCTCCTACGAGCAGTACTTC. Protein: CASSLAVLSSYEQYF.

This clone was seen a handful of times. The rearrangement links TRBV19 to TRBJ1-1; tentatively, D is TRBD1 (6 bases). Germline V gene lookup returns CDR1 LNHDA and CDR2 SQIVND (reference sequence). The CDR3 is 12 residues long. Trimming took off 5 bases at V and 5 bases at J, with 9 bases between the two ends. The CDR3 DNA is TGTGCCAGTAGTGCCAGGGGAACTGAAGCTTTCTTT. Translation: CASSARGTEAFF.

In nucleotides, the CDR3 is TGCGCCAGCAGCCAAGTCCGGGCAGGGGGGGACTATGGCTACACCTTC. Protein product: CASSQVRAGGDYGYTF. This chain connects TRBV4-1 to TRBJ1-2; 7 bases are a match to TRBD1. Germline CDR1 is MGHRA and CDR2 is YSYEKL. CDR3 size: 16 residues. With 1 base clipped from V and 3 bases from J, the junction kept 8 bases outside the gene matches.

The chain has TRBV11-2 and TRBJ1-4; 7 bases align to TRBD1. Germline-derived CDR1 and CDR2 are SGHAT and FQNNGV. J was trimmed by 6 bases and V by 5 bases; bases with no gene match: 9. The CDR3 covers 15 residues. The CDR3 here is CASSTGQPGDEKLFF. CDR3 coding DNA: TGTGCCAGCAGCACGGGACAGCCGGGGGATGAAAAACTGTTTTTT.

The CDR3 DNA reads as TGTGCCACCAGCAGAGATGTGGGTTACCAAGAGACCCAGTACTTC. Translated, it gives CATSRDVGYQETQYF. The gene calls are TRBV15 and TRBJ2-5; no reliable D call. The CDR3 covers 15 residues. Germline CDR1 is LNHNV and CDR2 is YYDKDF (reference sequence). V was trimmed by 0 bases and J by 0 bases, leaving 8 bases between them.

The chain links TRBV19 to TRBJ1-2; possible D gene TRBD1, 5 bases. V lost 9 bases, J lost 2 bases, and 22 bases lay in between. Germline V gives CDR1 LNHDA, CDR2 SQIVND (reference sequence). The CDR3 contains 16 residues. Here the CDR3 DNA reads TGTGCCAGGGGGTCTGAGCGGGGCCCCCCCAACTATGGCTACACCTTC. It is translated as CARGSERGPPNYGYTF. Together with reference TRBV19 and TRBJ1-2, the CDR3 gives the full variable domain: DGGITQSPKYLFRKEGQNVTLSCEQNLNHDAMYWYRQDPGQGLRLIYYSQIVNDFQKGDIAEGYSVSREKKESFPLTVTSAQKNPTAFYLCARGSERGPPNYGYTFGSGTRLTVV.

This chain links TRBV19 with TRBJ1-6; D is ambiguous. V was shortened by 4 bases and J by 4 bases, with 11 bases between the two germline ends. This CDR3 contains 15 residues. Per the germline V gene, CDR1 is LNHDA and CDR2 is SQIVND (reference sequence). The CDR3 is CASSRQTAYNSPLHF. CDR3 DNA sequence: TGTGCCAGTAGTAGGCAGACCGCATATAATTCACCCCTCCACTTT. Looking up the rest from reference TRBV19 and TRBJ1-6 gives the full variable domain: DGGITQSPKYLFRKEGQNVTLSCEQNLNHDAMYWYRQDPGQGLRLIYYSQIVNDFQKGDIAEGYSVSREKKESFPLTVTSAQKNPTAFYLCASSRQTAYNSPLHFGNGTRLTVT.

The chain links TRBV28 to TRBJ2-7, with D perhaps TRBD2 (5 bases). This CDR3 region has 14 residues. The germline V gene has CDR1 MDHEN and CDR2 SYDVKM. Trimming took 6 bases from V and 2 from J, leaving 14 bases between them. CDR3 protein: CASSPGLIPYEQYF. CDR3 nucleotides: TGTGCCAGCAGCCCAGGACTGATCCCCTACGAGCAGTACTTC.

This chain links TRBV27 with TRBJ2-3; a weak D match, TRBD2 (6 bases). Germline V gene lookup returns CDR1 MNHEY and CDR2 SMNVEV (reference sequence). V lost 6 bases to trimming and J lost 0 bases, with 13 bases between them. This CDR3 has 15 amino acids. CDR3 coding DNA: TGTGCCAGCAGGCAGGACTATACCAGCACAGATACGCAGTATTTT. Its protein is CASRQDYTSTDTQYF.

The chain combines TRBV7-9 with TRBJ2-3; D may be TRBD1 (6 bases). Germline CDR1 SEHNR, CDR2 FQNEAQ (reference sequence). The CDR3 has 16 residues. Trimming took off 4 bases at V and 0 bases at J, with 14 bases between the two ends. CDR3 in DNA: TGTGCCAGCAGCTCTGGGCAGGGGCGTAGCACAGATACGCAGTATTTT. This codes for CASSSGQGRSTDTQYF.

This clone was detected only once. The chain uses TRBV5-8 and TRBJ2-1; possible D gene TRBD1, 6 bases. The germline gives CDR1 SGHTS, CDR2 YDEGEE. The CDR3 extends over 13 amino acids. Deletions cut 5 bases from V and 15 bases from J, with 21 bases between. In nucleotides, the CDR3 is TGTGCCAGCAGTCAAACTGACAGGTTCCTGGGGTTCTTC. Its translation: CASSQTDRFLGFF.

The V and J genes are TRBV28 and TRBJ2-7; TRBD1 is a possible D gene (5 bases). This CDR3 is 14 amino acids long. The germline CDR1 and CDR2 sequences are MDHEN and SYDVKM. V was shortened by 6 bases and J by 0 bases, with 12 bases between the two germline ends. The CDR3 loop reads CASRSLDSSYEQYF. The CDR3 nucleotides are TGTGCCAGCAGGTCACTCGACAGCTCCTACGAGCAGTACTTC.

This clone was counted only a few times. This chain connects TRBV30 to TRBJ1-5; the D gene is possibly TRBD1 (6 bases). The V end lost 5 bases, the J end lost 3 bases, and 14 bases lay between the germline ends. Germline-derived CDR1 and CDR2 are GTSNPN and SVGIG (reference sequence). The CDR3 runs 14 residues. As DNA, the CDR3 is TGTGCCTGGGCTACCGGACAGTACAATCAGCCCCAGCATTTT. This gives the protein CAWATGQYNQPQHF.

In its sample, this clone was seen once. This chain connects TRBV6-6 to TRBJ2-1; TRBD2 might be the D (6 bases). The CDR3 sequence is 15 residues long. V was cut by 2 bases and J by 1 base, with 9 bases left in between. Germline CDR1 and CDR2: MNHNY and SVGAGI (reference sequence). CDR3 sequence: CASSYIGGSYNEQFF. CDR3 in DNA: TGTGCCAGCAGTTACATCGGAGGGTCCTACAATGAGCAGTTCTTC.

CDR3 sequence reads: CASSLEGRGVNQPQHF. In DNA, the CDR3 is TGCGCCAGCAGCTTGGAGGGCAGGGGGGTCAATCAGCCCCAGCATTTT. The gene calls are TRBV5-1 and TRBJ1-5, with 7 bases fitting TRBD1. CDR1 is SGHRS, CDR2 YFSETQ, per germline. V shed 0 bases and J 3 bases; nucleotides not matched to a gene: 6. The CDR3 has 16 amino acids.

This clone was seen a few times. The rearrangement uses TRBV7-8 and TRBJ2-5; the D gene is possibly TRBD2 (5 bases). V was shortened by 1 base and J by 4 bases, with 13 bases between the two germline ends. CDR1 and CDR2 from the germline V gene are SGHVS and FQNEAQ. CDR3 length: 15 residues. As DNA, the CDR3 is TGTGCCAGCAGCTTAGGAACGGGCCGGGGAGAGACCCAGTACTTC. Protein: CASSLGTGRGETQYF.

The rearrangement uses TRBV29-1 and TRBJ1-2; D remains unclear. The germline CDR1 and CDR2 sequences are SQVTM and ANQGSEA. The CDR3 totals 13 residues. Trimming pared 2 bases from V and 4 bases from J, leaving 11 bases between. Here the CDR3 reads CSVERGSTYGYTF. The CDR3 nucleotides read TGCAGCGTTGAACGGGGTTCGACCTATGGCTACACCTTC.

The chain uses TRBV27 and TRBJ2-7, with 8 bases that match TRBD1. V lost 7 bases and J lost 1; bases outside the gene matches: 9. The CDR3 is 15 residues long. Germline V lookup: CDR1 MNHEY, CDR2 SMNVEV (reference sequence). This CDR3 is CASKATGASSYEQYF. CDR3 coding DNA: TGTGCCAGCAAAGCGACAGGGGCCTCTTCCTACGAGCAGTACTTC.

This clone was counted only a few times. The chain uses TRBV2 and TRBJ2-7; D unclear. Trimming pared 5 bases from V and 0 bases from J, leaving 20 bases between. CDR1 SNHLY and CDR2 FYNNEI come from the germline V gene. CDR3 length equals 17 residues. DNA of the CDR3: TGTGCCAGCAGTATCCCCGACGGGCGGCGACGCTCCTACGAGCAGTACTTC. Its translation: CASSIPDGRRRSYEQYF.

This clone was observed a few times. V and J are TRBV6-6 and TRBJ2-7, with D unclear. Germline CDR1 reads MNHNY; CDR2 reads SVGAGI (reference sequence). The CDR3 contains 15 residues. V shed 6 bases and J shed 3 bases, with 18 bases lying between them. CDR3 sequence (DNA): TGTGCCAGCAGACCAACATCGAGTGGAGTCTACGAGCAGTACTTC. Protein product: CASRPTSSGVYEQYF.

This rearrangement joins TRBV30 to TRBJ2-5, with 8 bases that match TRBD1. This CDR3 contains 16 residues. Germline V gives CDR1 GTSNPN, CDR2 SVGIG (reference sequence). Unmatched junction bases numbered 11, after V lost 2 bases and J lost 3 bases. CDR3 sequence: CAWSSITDRGEETQYF. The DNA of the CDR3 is TGTGCCTGGAGTTCTATCACCGACAGGGGAGAAGAGACCCAGTACTTC.

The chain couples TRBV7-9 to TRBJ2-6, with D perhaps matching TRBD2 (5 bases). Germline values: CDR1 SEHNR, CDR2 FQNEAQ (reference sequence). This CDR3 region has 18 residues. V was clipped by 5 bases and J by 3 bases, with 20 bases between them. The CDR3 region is CASSAGDYLVGGANVLTF. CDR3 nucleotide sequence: TGTGCCAGCAGCGCCGGAGACTACCTCGTTGGTGGGGCCAACGTCCTGACTTTC.

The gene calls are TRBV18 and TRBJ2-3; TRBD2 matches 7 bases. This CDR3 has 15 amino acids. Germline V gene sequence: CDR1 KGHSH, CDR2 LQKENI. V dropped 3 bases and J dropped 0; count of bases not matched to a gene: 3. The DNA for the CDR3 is TGTGCCAGCTCACCCGAGACTAGCAGCACAGATACGCAGTATTTT. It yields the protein CASSPETSSTDTQYF.

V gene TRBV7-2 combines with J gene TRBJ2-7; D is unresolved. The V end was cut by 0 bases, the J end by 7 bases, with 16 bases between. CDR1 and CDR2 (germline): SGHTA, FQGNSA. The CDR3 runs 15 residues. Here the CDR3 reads CASSLAYNVGQEQYF. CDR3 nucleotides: TGTGCCAGCAGCTTAGCGTACAATGTGGGTCAAGAGCAGTACTTC.

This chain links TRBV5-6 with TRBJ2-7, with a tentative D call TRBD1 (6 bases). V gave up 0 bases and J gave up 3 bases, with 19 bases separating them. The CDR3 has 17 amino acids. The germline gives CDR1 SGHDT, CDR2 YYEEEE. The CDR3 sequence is CASSLDGTQWTFYEQYF. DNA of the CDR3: TGTGCCAGCAGCTTGGATGGGACACAGTGGACTTTCTACGAGCAGTACTTC.